These T cell receptor beta chains were read from a single sample in a study of blood T cell repertoires in COVID-19. Produced via immunoSEQ multiplex PCR; TCRdb's table is partial and in-frame only. The table includes 200,000 to 250,000 clones, approximately 90% detected once. Sample: peripheral blood. These receptors were taken from a man aged 55-75 years who had recovered from COVID-19. Each CDR3 is given with its conserved first and last residue. Each record gives: clone size, J gene, D gene, V gene, CDR3 protein, CDR3 DNA. The D gene is left open where the match is weak. Size is omitted from some rows. Given values are once, few, many or a class for expanded clones.

-	TRBJ1-1	-	TRBV29-1	CSALRGGTEAFF	TGCAGCGCCTTACGGGGTGGGACTGAAGCTTTCTTT
-	TRBJ2-1	-	TRBV24-1	CATSDTGSSYNEQFF	TGTGCCACCAGTGATACAGGAAGCTCCTACAATGAGCAGTTCTTC
-	TRBJ2-5	-	TRBV7-7	CASSPIGGYSETQYF	TGTGCCAGCAGCCCCATCGGAGGGTATTCGGAGACCCAGTACTTC
-	TRBJ1-5	TRBD1	TRBV18	CASSPYGTDNQPQHF	TGTGCCAGCTCACCGTATGGGACAGACAATCAGCCCCAGCATTTT
-	TRBJ1-2	TRBD1	TRBV6-5	CASSYSAGGSLYGYTF	TGTGCCAGCAGTTACTCAGCAGGGGGTTCTCTCTATGGCTACACCTTC
-	TRBJ1-2	TRBD1	TRBV18	CASSPTGPGGYGYTF	TGTGCCAGCTCACCAACAGGGCCAGGGGGCTATGGCTACACCTTC
-	TRBJ1-5	TRBD1	TRBV10-3	CAIGQGNQPQHF	TGTGCCATCGGACAGGGAAATCAGCCCCAGCATTTT
-	TRBJ2-5	TRBD1	TRBV11-3	CASSPGTGVETQYF	TGTGCCAGCAGCCCCGGGACAGGGGTAGAGACCCAGTACTTC
-	TRBJ2-2	TRBD1	TRBV7-9	CASSQTGGGGELFF	TGTGCCAGCAGCCAGACAGGGGGCGGCGGGGAGCTGTTTTTT
-	TRBJ2-7	TRBD1	TRBV4-3	CASSQDTGGSYEQYF	TGCGCCAGCAGCCAAGATACAGGGGGTTCCTACGAGCAGTACTTC
-	TRBJ2-1	-	TRBV11-3	CASSFAGAGHSYNEQFF	TGTGCCAGCAGCTTCGCCGGGGCGGGGCACAGTTACAATGAGCAGTTCTTC
-	TRBJ1-2	TRBD1	TRBV19	CASSPPGQANGYTF	TGTGCCAGTAGCCCACCGGGACAGGCAAATGGCTACACCTTC
-	TRBJ2-2	-	TRBV28	CASRYRINTGELFF	TGTGCCAGCAGATACAGAATAAACACCGGGGAGCTGTTTTTT
-	TRBJ1-5	-	TRBV19	CASSQTGGNQPQHF	TGTGCCAGTAGTCAAACAGGTGGCAATCAGCCCCAGCATTTT
-	TRBJ1-1	-	TRBV6-6	CASTWGDGMNTEAFF	TGTGCCAGCACCTGGGGGGACGGCATGAACACTGAAGCTTTCTTT
-	TRBJ2-2	TRBD2	TRBV3-1/TRBV3-2	CASLAAGGANTGELFF	TGTGCCAGCTTAGCGGCGGGAGGGGCCAACACCGGGGAGCTGTTTTTT
-	TRBJ2-2	TRBD2	TRBV4-2	CASSQPGTSGTLGELFF	TGTGCCAGCAGCCAACCCGGGACTAGCGGGACCCTTGGGGAGCTGTTTTTT
once	TRBJ1-2	-	TRBV3-1/TRBV3-2	CASSQEGDGYTF	TGTGCCAGCAGCCAAGAAGGGGATGGCTACACCTTC
-	TRBJ2-5	TRBD2	TRBV19	CASRLTSVQSETQYF	TGTGCCAGTAGACTGACTAGCGTACAATCGGAGACCCAGTACTTC
-	TRBJ1-1	-	TRBV15	CATSRAQSDTEAFF	TGTGCCACCAGCAGAGCCCAGTCTGACACTGAAGCTTTCTTT
-	TRBJ2-1	TRBD1	TRBV12-3/TRBV12-4	CASSRQGFEQFF	TGTGCCAGCAGTCGACAGGGTTTTGAGCAGTTCTTC
-	TRBJ2-7	-	TRBV19	CASSTLQRGTIEQYF	TGTGCCAGTAGTACGTTGCAGAGGGGGACCATCGAGCAGTACTTC
-	TRBJ1-5	-	TRBV2	CASSATFPGNQPQHF	TGTGCCAGCAGTGCAACGTTCCCGGGAAATCAGCCCCAGCATTTT
-	TRBJ1-2	-	TRBV19	CASSDSRGTRNYGYTF	TGTGCCAGTAGTGACTCGCGGGGGACCAGAAACTATGGCTACACCTTC
-	TRBJ1-2	TRBD1	TRBV19	CASSQKTGTTNYGYTF	TGTGCCAGTAGCCAAAAGACAGGGACAACTAACTATGGCTACACCTTC
-	TRBJ1-6	-	TRBV19	CASSIDRDSRTPLHF	TGTGCCAGTAGTATAGACAGGGATTCGAGGACACCCCTCCACTTT
-	TRBJ2-4	TRBD2	TRBV14	CASSQPSGLAKNIQYF	TGTGCCAGCAGCCAACCTAGCGGACTAGCCAAAAACATTCAGTACTTC
-	TRBJ2-1	TRBD1	TRBV5-1	CASSFFAGTGLGNEQFF	TGCGCCAGCAGCTTTTTCGCCGGGACAGGGTTGGGGAATGAGCAGTTCTTC
once	TRBJ2-7	TRBD1	TRBV19	CASSRDRASYEQYF	TGTGCCAGTAGTAGGGACAGGGCCTCCTACGAGCAGTACTTC
-	TRBJ1-4	TRBD1	TRBV9	CASSLRTGREKLFF	TGTGCCAGCAGCTTAAGGACAGGGCGGGAAAAACTGTTTTTT
-	TRBJ2-7	TRBD2	TRBV28	CASTRTSRGTYEQYF	TGTGCCAGCACTCGGACTAGCAGGGGAACTTACGAGCAGTACTTC
-	TRBJ2-1	TRBD1	TRBV27	CASHGQGAGNEQFF	TGTGCCAGTCACGGACAGGGGGCTGGGAATGAGCAGTTCTTC
few	TRBJ2-7	TRBD1	TRBV9	CASSVEIRAGGPHEQYF	TGTGCCAGCAGCGTAGAAATCCGCGCAGGGGGCCCCCACGAGCAGTACTTC
-	TRBJ1-2	-	TRBV30	CAWKVGLGDGYTF	TGTGCCTGGAAGGTGGGGTTGGGAGATGGCTACACCTTC
-	TRBJ2-7	-	TRBV12-3/TRBV12-4	CASSSFYEQYF	TGTGCCAGCAGTTCCTTCTACGAGCAGTACTTC
-	TRBJ2-1	TRBD2	TRBV28	CASSSAGAPYNEQFF	TGTGCCAGCAGTTCAGCGGGAGCCCCCTACAATGAGCAGTTCTTC
-	TRBJ1-2	TRBD1	TRBV19	CASSAGTVNYGYTF	TGTGCCAGTAGTGCCGGGACAGTCAACTATGGCTACACCTTC
-	TRBJ2-2	-	TRBV7-2	CASSLPVIHTGELFF	TGTGCCAGCAGCTTGCCGGTCATACACACCGGGGAGCTGTTTTTT
-	TRBJ1-5	TRBD1	TRBV4-1	CASSHPTPDRAKTSNQPQHF	TGCGCCAGCAGCCATCCGACCCCGGACAGGGCCAAAACCAGCAATCAGCCCCAGCATTTT
-	TRBJ1-1	TRBD1	TRBV2	CASRPTGALGAFF	TGTGCCAGCAGGCCAACAGGGGCGCTTGGCGCTTTCTTT
-	TRBJ2-1	TRBD2	TRBV5-6	CASSFTKPAGGSYNEQFF	TGTGCCAGCAGTTTCACTAAGCCAGCGGGAGGGTCCTACAATGAGCAGTTCTTC
-	TRBJ2-1	TRBD2	TRBV10-1	CASSELAGVDEQFF	TGCGCCAGCAGTGAACTAGCGGGAGTGGATGAGCAGTTCTTC
-	TRBJ2-7	TRBD2	TRBV18	CASSPRLAGGKPYEQYF	TGTGCCAGCTCACCAAGACTAGCGGGAGGAAAGCCCTACGAGCAGTACTTC
-	TRBJ2-7	-	TRBV12-3/TRBV12-4	CASSPTGGEQYF	TGTGCCAGCAGTCCGACAGGTGGCGAGCAGTACTTC
-	TRBJ1-1	-	TRBV6-5	CATKITLQGAEAFF	TGTGCCACCAAGATCACCTTACAGGGTGCTGAAGCTTTCTTT
-	TRBJ2-1	TRBD2	TRBV24-1	CATSDNSGRNDNEQFF	TGTGCCACCAGTGACAATAGCGGGAGAAACGACAATGAGCAGTTCTTC
-	TRBJ2-7	-	TRBV7-2	CASTLSEGSYEQYF	TGTGCCAGCACCCTCTCTGAGGGAAGCTACGAGCAGTACTTC
-	TRBJ1-1	TRBD1	TRBV2	CASSARTGTTEAFF	TGTGCCAGCAGTGCCCGGACAGGGACCACTGAAGCTTTCTTT
once	TRBJ1-4	-	TRBV4-1	CASSQEGHHEKLFF	TGCGCCAGCAGCCAAGAAGGACATCATGAAAAACTGTTTTTT
-	TRBJ2-3	TRBD2	TRBV7-2	CASSLSGTTRTDTQYF	TGTGCCAGCAGCCTTAGCGGGACCACCCGCACAGATACGCAGTATTTT
many	TRBJ1-2	-	TRBV6-4	CASSEGGGGYTF	TGTGCCAGCAGTGAGGGGGGAGGAGGCTACACCTTC
-	TRBJ2-7	TRBD2	TRBV25-1	CASSAQGLAGAYEQYF	TGTGCCAGCAGTGCCCAGGGACTAGCGGGAGCATACGAGCAGTACTTC
-	TRBJ2-2	-	TRBV11-3	CASSLVGGSNTGELFF	TGTGCCAGCAGCTTAGTCGGGGGATCGAACACCGGGGAGCTGTTTTTT
-	TRBJ1-6	TRBD1	TRBV28	CASSSPGQGAYYNSPLHF	TGTGCCAGCAGTTCACCGGGACAGGGGGCTTACTATAATTCACCCCTCCACTTT
few	TRBJ1-1	TRBD1	TRBV7-9	CASSLTGTLPEAFF	TGTGCCAGCAGCTTGACAGGGACGTTGCCTGAAGCTTTCTTT
-	TRBJ1-2	-	TRBV30	CASGLGNYGYTF	TGTGCCTCGGGCCTGGGCAACTATGGCTACACCTTC